This note documents a single TCR beta chain sequence. Its target is not known. PCR amplification relied on 60 Vbeta primers (plus 13 Jbeta primers). The assay was immunoSEQ multiplex PCR, and TCRdb's table has in-frame clones only and misses some. The table includes 120,000 or so clones, over 60% detected once. Germline V gene data show CDR1 as ENHRY and CDR2 as SYGVKD. Unmatched junction bases numbered 9, after V lost 10 bases and J lost 5 bases. The CDR3 loop spans 14 amino acids. These data come from a study of cytomegalovirus exposure and HLA in healthy donors. Broader study findings: The authors assumed roughly uniform sequencing depth across donors for presence/absence analyses.

This chain links TRBV10-3 with TRBJ1-5; 9 nucleotides match TRBD1. Sequenced input: PBMCs. The TCR originated in a woman in her thirties or forties in good health and CMV-seropositive. CDR3 coding DNA: TGTGCCACCACTCCACAGGGGGCTGATCAGCCCCAGCATTTT. Its translation is CATTPQGADQPQHF.